Here is one T cell receptor (beta chain) with its context. Its antigen is still unknown. The CDR3 length is 15 residues. V was clipped by 0 bases and J by 7 bases; unmatched bases: 2. Germline CDR1 SGHAT, CDR2 FQNNGV. The sample comes from a study of T cells in localized non-small cell lung cancer. Study-wide results and limits: An association was observed between higher blood T cell density and longer overall survival.

Here immunoSEQ multiplex PCR was the method, and the copy in TCRdb shows in-frame clones only, minus some. The sample shows about 24,000 clones, about 89% of them seen only once. V is TRBV11-2 and J is TRBJ2-1; 11 nucleotides align to TRBD2. This clonotype was sampled from a man aged 35-69 years with stage I squamous cell lung carcinoma. This material consisted of peripheral blood, taken before any cancer treatment. For the CDR3, the DNA is TGTGCCAGCAGCTTAGATCGACTAGCGGGGAATGAGCAGTTCTTC. Its translation: CASSLDRLAGNEQFF.